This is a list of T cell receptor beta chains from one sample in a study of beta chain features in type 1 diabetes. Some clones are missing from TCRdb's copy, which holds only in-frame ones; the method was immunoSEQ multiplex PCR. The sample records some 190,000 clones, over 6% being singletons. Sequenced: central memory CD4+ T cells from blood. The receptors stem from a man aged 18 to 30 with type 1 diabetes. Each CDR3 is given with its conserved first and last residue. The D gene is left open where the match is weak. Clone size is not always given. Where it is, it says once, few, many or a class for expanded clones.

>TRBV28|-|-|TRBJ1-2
CASPAPGGQGGYTF
TGTGCCTCCCCGGCCCCCGGGGGGCAGGGGGGCTACACCTTC
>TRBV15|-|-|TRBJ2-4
CATSRDRRDSIQYF
TGTGCCACCAGCAGAGATCGGAGAGATAGCATTCAGTACTTC
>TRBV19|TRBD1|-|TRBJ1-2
CASTYRGLVYGYTF
TGTGCCAGTACCTATAGGGGGCTGGTCTATGGCTACACCTTC
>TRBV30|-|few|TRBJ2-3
CAWAGGPTDTQYF
TGTGCCTGGGCAGGAGGGCCCACAGATACGCAGTATTTT
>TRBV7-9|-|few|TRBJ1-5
CASSSSGSNQPQHF
TGTGCCAGCAGCTCCTCGGGAAGCAATCAGCCCCAGCATTTT
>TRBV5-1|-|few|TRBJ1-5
CASSQGGSTADQPQHF
TGCGCCAGCAGCCAGGGTGGCTCCACAGCCGATCAGCCCCAGCATTTT
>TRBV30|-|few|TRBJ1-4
CAWSPGTELFF
TGTGCCTGGAGTCCCGGGACTGAACTGTTTTTT
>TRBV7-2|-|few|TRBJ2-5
CASMRQGAGRQETQYF
TGTGCCAGCATGAGACAGGGCGCGGGGAGGCAAGAGACCCAGTACTTC
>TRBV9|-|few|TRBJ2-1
CASSVRAETYNEQFF
TGTGCCAGCAGCGTAAGAGCGGAGACCTACAATGAGCAGTTCTTC
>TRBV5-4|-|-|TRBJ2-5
CASSVDYQETQYF
TGTGCCAGCAGTGTTGACTACCAAGAGACCCAGTACTTC
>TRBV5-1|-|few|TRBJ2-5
CASSSSRGGLETQYF
TGCGCCAGCAGCTCATCACGTGGGGGGTTAGAGACCCAGTACTTC
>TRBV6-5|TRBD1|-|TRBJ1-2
CASSSSGTGYYGYTF
TGTGCCAGCAGTTCCTCCGGGACAGGGTACTATGGCTACACCTTC
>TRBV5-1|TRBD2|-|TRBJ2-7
CASSLASGGVYEQYF
TGCGCCAGCAGCTTGGCTAGCGGGGGGGTCTACGAGCAGTACTTC
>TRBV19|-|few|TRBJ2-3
CASTGFHTDTQYF
TGTGCCAGTACAGGATTTCACACAGATACGCAGTATTTT
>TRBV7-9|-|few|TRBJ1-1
CASSLEGRVAAFF
TGTGCCAGCAGCTTAGAGGGCAGGGTGGCAGCTTTCTTT
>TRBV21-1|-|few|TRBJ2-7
CASSWGQGLYFYEQYF
TGTGCCAGCAGCTGGGGACAGGGGCTATACTTCTACGAGCAGTACTTC
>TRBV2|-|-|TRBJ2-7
CASSEQSYEQYF
TGTGCCAGCAGTGAACAGTCCTACGAGCAGTACTTC
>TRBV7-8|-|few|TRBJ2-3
CASSPGGGWADTQYF
TGTGCCAGCAGCCCCGGCGGGGGCTGGGCAGATACGCAGTATTTT
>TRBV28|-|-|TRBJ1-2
CASSIQSYGYTF
TGTGCCAGCAGTATACAGTCCTATGGCTACACCTTC
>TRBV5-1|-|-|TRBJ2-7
CASSPGHEVAEQYF
TGCGCCAGCAGCCCGGGACATGAGGTTGCCGAGCAGTACTTC
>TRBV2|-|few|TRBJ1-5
CASSVVEISNQPQHF
TGTGCCAGCAGTGTGGTAGAAATTAGCAATCAGCCCCAGCATTTT
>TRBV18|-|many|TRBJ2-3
CASSRDDSLGYF
TGTGCCAGCTCACGAGACGACTCTCTTGGGTATTTT
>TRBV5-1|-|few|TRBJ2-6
CASSSSKTAGANVLTF
TGCGCCAGCAGCTCCTCCAAGACAGCGGGGGCCAACGTCCTGACTTTC
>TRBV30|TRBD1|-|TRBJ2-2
CAWSVTGTTGELFF
TGTGCCTGGAGTGTGACAGGGACCACCGGGGAGCTGTTTTTT
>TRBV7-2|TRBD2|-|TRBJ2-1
CASSFGLANEQFF
TGTGCCAGCAGCTTTGGACTAGCCAATGAGCAGTTCTTC
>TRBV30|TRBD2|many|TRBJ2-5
CALILAGGKETQYF
TGTGCCCTTATACTAGCGGGGGGAAAAGAGACCCAGTACTTC
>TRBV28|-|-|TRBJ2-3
CASSLTGLATDTQYF
TGTGCCAGCAGTTTGACGGGACTCGCCACAGATACGCAGTATTTT
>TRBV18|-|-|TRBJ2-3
CASSPRRGGGTDTQYF
TGTGCCAGCTCACCAAGGCGGGGCGGCGGCACAGATACGCAGTATTTT
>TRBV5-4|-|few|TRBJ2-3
CASRSGGSSTDTQYF
TGTGCCAGCAGGTCCGGGGGAAGCAGCACAGATACGCAGTATTTT
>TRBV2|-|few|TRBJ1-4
CASSQASTNEKLFF
TGTGCCAGCAGTCAGGCTTCAACTAATGAAAAACTGTTTTTT
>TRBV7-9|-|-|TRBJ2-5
CASSLVQETQYF
TGTGCCAGCAGCTTAGTGCAGGAGACCCAGTACTTC
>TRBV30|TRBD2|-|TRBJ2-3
CAWVAGSRGGTQYF
TGTGCCTGGGTCGCAGGATCCCGGGGGGGGACGCAGTATTTT
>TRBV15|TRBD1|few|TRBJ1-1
CATSSTGTGVEYGVPSTEAFF
TGTGCCACCAGCAGTACCGGGACAGGGGTTGAATACGGTGTGCCCAGCACTGAAGCTTTCTTT
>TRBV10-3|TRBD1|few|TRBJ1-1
CAHRGPNTEAFF
TGTGCACACAGGGGGCCGAACACTGAAGCTTTCTTT
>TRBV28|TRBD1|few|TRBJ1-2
CASSNGQGGIGGYTF
TGTGCCAGCAGTAATGGGCAGGGGGGAATCGGGGGCTACACCTTC
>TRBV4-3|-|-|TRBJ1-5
CASSQDWQGNQPQHF
TGCGCCAGCAGCCAAGATTGGCAGGGCAATCAGCCCCAGCATTTT
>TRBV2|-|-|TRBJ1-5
CASRQELYSNQPQHF
TGTGCCAGCAGGCAAGAACTTTATAGCAATCAGCCCCAGCATTTT